The clone carrying this TCR beta chain was observed a handful of times. What it binds is unknown. The data are from a study of response to subunit inactivated influenza vaccine. MiXCR, run by TCRdb on the RT-PCR reads, gives a single entry per CDR3 protein. The sample carries 500,000 to 750,000 distinct CDR3 sequences, about 14% recorded once. General observations from the study: The study's authors posited that every seasonal influenza vaccination enlists few new T cells.

Germline values: CDR1 KGHDR, CDR2 SFDVKD. V gave up 9 bases and J gave up 0 bases, with 5 bases separating them. The CDR3 sequence is 11 residues long. The sequence was obtained from a man aged 50 or older who received an inactivated influenza vaccine. This chain uses TRBV24-1 with TRBJ2-7; D is undetermined. This specimen was PBMCs from blood, taken about 12 days after vaccination. CDR3 DNA: TGTGCCACCGGAGACTCCTACGAGCAGTACTTC. Translated, it gives CATGDSYEQYF.